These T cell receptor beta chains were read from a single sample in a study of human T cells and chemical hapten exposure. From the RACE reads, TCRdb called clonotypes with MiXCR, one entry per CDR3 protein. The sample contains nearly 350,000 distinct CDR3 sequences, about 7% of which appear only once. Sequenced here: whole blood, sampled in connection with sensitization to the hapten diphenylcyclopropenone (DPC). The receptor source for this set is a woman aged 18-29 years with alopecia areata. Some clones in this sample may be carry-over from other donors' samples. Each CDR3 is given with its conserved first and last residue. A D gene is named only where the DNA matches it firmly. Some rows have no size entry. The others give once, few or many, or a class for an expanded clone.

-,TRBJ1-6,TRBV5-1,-,CASSLNNNNSPLHF,TGCGCCAGCAGCTTGAACAACAATAATTCACCCCTCCACTTT
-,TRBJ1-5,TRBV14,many,CASSQVGQPQHF,TGTGCCAGCAGCCAAGTTGGCCAGCCCCAGCATTTT
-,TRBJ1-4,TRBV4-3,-,CASSQGRGSNEKLFF,TGCGCCAGCAGCCAAGGCCGGGGATCTAATGAAAAACTGTTTTTT
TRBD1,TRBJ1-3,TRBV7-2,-,CASSLVGTGGAGNTIYF,TGTGCCAGCAGCTTAGTAGGGACAGGGGGCGCTGGAAACACCATATATTTT
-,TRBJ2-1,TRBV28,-,CASSFTGLGGGYEQFF,TGTGCCAGCAGTTTTACTGGACTAGGAGGGGGGTATGAGCAGTTCTTC
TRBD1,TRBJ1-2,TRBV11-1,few,CASSGVQGNYGYTF,TGTGCCAGCAGCGGGGTACAGGGGAACTATGGCTACACCTTC
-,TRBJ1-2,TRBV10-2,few,CASSDLGADGYTF,TGCGCCAGCAGTGATCTCGGAGCGGATGGCTACACCTTC
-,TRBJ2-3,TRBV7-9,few,CASSMGPSDDTQYF,TGTGCCAGCAGCATGGGGCCTTCCGACGATACGCAGTATTTT
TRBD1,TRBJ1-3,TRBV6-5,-,CASSETGGNTIYF,TGTGCCAGCAGTGAGACAGGGGGAAACACCATATATTTT
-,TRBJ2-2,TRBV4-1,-,CASSQDPAGRTGELFF,TGCGCCAGCAGCCAAGATCCTGCGGGACGAACCGGGGAGCTGTTTTTT
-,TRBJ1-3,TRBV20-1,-,CSARPAGNTIYF,TGCAGTGCTAGACCCGCTGGAAACACCATATATTTT
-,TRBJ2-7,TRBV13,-,CASSLGVGSVYEQYF,TGTGCCAGCAGCTTAGGTGTAGGGTCAGTCTACGAGCAGTACTTC
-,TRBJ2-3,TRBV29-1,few,CSADYTDTQYF,TGCAGCGCGGACTACACAGATACGCAGTATTTT
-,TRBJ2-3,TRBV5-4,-,CASEGAGAPTDTQYF,TGTGCCAGCGAGGGTGCGGGGGCTCCCACAGATACGCAGTATTTT
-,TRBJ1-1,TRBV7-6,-,CASSLGAREYEAFF,TGTGCCAGCAGCTTAGGAGCCAGGGAGTATGAAGCTTTCTTT
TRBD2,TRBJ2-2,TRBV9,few,CASSPLAGGDTGELFF,TGTGCCAGCAGCCCCCTAGCGGGGGGGGACACCGGGGAGCTGTTTTTT
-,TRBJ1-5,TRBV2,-,CASSDAVAPQHF,TGTGCCAGCAGTGACGCCGTGGCGCCCCAGCATTTT
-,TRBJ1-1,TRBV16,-,CASSQQRDTEAFF,TGTGCCAGCAGCCAACAGCGGGACACTGAAGCTTTCTTT
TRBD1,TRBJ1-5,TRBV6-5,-,CASSLDRGASQPQHF,TGTGCCAGCAGCCTTGACAGGGGTGCGAGTCAGCCCCAGCATTTT
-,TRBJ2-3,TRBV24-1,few,CATSDSSGGTDTQYF,TGTGCCACCAGTGACTCCTCAGGGGGCACAGATACGCAGTATTTT
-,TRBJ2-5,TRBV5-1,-,CASSLKQETQYF,TGCGCCAGCAGCCTAAAACAGGAGACCCAGTACTTC
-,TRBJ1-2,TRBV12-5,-,CASAPDPGTPFYGYTF,TGTGCTAGTGCCCCGGACCCCGGGACACCGTTCTATGGCTACACCTTC
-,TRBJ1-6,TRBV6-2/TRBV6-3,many,CASTNRAFPLHF,TGTGCCAGCACCAACCGGGCCTTCCCCCTCCACTTT
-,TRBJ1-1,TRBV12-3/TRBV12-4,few,CASHISESTEAFF,TGTGCCAGCCATATTAGCGAGAGCACTGAAGCTTTCTTT
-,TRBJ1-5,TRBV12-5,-,CASGFSGDQPQLF,TGTGCTAGTGGTTTTTCCGGGGATCAGCCCCAGCTTTTT
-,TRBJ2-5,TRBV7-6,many,CASSSAQETQYF,TGTGCCAGCAGTTCAGCCCAAGAGACCCAGTACTTC
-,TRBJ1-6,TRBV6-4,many,CASSDRNSPLHF,TGTGCCAGCAGTGACAGGAATTCACCCCTCCACTTT
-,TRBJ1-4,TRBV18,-,CASSPPVSAATNEKLFF,TGTGCCAGCTCACCACCCGTCTCTGCAGCAACTAATGAAAAACTGTTTTTT
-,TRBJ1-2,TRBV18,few,CASSPNREGHGYTF,TGTGCCAGCTCGCCAAACAGGGAAGGGCATGGCTACACCTTC
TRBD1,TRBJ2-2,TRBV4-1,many,CASSQVQGALNTGELFF,TGCGCCAGCAGCCAAGTACAGGGGGCCCTGAACACCGGGGAGCTGTTTTTT
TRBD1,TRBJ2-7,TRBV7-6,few,CASSLVIQGSHEQYF,TGTGCCAGCAGCTTAGTGATACAGGGGTCCCACGAGCAGTACTTC
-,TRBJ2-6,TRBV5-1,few,CASSPDTPGANVLTF,TGCGCCAGCAGCCCGGACACTCCCGGGGCCAACGTCCTGACTTTC
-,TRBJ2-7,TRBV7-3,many,CASSPWGEGEQYF,TGTGCCAGCAGCCCTTGGGGCGAGGGTGAGCAGTACTTC
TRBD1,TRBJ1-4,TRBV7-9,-,CASSLGTGNEKLFF,TGTGCCAGCAGCTTAGGGACAGGGAATGAAAAACTGTTTTTT
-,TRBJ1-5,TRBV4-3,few,CASSQDLGQAEHF,TGCGCCAGCAGCCAAGATCTTGGGCAGGCCGAGCATTTT
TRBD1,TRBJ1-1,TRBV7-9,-,CASSPPGQGAVTEAFF,TGTGCCAGCAGCCCACCGGGACAGGGGGCGGTCACTGAAGCTTTCTTT
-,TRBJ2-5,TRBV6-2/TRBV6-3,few,CASRGGQETQYF,TGTGCCAGCCGTGGCGGCCAAGAGACCCAGTACTTC
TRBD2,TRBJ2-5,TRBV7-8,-,CASSLVGGGASETQYF,TGTGCCAGCAGCTTAGTAGGCGGGGGGGCCTCAGAGACCCAGTACTTC
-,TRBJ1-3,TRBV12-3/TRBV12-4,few,CATSKSGAPSGNTIYF,TGTGCCACCTCAAAATCAGGGGCTCCCTCTGGAAACACCATATATTTT
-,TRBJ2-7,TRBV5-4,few,CASSLDLGSEQYF,TGTGCCAGCAGCTTGGACCTGGGGAGCGAGCAGTACTTC
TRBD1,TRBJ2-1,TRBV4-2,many,CASSHVPSPGTVVYNEQFF,TGTGCCAGCAGCCACGTCCCTTCCCCCGGGACAGTAGTCTACAATGAGCAGTTCTTC
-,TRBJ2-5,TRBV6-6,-,CASSPPGDGETQYF,TGTGCCAGCAGTCCCCCCGGGGATGGGGAGACCCAGTACTTC
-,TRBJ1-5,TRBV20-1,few,CSARVGRETVSNQPQHF,TGCAGTGCTAGAGTCGGGAGGGAGACAGTTAGCAATCAGCCCCAGCATTTT
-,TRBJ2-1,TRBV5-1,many,CASSRSGDSSYNEQFF,TGCGCCAGCAGCCGTAGCGGGGACAGCTCCTACAATGAGCAGTTCTTC
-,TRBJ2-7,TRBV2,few,CASRRLTTSYEQYF,TGTGCCAGCAGGAGACTCACAACCTCCTACGAGCAGTACTTC
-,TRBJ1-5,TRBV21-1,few,CASSTQRGQGHQPQHF,TGTGCCAGCAGCACTCAGAGGGGACAGGGTCATCAGCCCCAGCATTTT
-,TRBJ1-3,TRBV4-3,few,CASSQDPATTSSGNTIYF,TGCGCCAGCAGCCAAGATCCAGCAACCACTTCCTCTGGAAACACCATATATTTT
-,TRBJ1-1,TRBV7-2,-,CASSTWESASEAFF,TGTGCCAGCAGCACTTGGGAAAGTGCCTCTGAAGCTTTCTTT
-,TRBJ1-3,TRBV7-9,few,CASSLKVDGNTIYF,TGTGCCAGCAGCTTAAAGGTTGACGGAAACACCATATATTTT
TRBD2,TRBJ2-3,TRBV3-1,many,CASSPTGSGGLLALDTQYF,TGTGCCAGCAGCCCCACAGGTAGCGGGGGGCTATTGGCTTTGGATACGCAGTATTTT